These 9 T cell receptor beta chains came from one sample sequenced in a study of CD8 T cells in ankylosing spondylitis. TCRdb called the 5' RACE reads again in MiXCR, with one record for every CDR3 protein. The sample has 250,000 to 300,000 distinct CDR3 sequences, around 20% seen once. Sequenced material: blood, either unsorted or a sorted T cell fraction (not recorded which). Receptors were obtained from a male donor with ankylosing spondylitis or in good health (not recorded which).

This clonotype has more than one count but fewer than ten. The genes are TRBV30 and TRBJ1-2; 8 bases map to TRBD1. V lost 5 bases, J lost 6 bases, and 8 bases stayed unmatched. The germline CDR1 and CDR2 sequences are GTSNPN and SVGIG (reference sequence). The CDR3 is 13 amino acids. The CDR3 here is CAWDRGGMDGYTF. Written as DNA, the CDR3 is TGTGCCTGGGACAGGGGAGGTATGGATGGCTACACCTTC.

V gene TRBV28 combines with J gene TRBJ1-5; D is uncertain. The length of the CDR3 is 15 residues. Per the germline V gene, CDR1 is MDHEN and CDR2 is SYDVKM. Deletions cut 6 bases from V and 7 bases from J, with 19 bases between. The CDR3 DNA reads as TGTGCCAGCAGCCCAATAGGAGCGGAGGACCAGCCCCAGCATTTT. The encoded protein is CASSPIGAEDQPQHF.

The chain links TRBV3-1 to TRBJ2-1; 8 bases match TRBD2. Germline CDR1 is LGHDT and CDR2 is YNNKEL (reference sequence). With 6 bases clipped from V and 2 bases from J, the junction kept 6 bases outside the gene matches. This CDR3 spans 15 amino acids. The CDR3 protein is CASSLSGRTYNEQFF. The CDR3 DNA reads TGTGCCAGCAGTCTCAGCGGGAGAACCTACAATGAGCAGTTCTTC.

The table lists this clonotype with a few counts. The CDR3 is CSGSNMNTEAFF. The CDR3 coding sequence is TGCAGCGGCTCGAACATGAACACTGAAGCTTTCTTT. This sequence joins TRBV29-1 and TRBJ1-1; D is undetermined. CDR3 length: 12 amino acids. Germline loops: CDR1 SQVTM, CDR2 ANQGSEA. Trimming shortened V by 7 bases and J by 0 bases, and 9 bases separated the two germline ends.

The chain is built from TRBV29-1 and TRBJ2-1; a weak D match, TRBD1 (6 bases). The CDR3 consists of 12 residues. V shed 7 bases and J shed 7 bases, with 14 bases lying between them. CDR1 is SQVTM, CDR2 ANQGSEA, per germline. This CDR3 is CSAGGAGNEQFF. CDR3 nucleotide sequence: TGCAGCGCTGGGGGCGCGGGTAATGAGCAGTTCTTC.

The chain recombines TRBV4-2 with TRBJ2-1; possibly TRBD2 for D (5 bases). The germline V gene encodes CDR1 LGHNA and CDR2 YNFKEQ. The CDR3 is 14 amino acids. V was trimmed by 0 bases and J by 5 bases, leaving 8 bases between them. The CDR3 reads CASSQDRGNNEQFF. The CDR3 nucleotides are TGTGCCAGCAGCCAAGACCGGGGAAACAATGAGCAGTTCTTC.

This chain connects TRBV14 to TRBJ1-4; 10 bases map to TRBD1. The V gene end was trimmed by 4 bases and the J gene end by 7 bases; junction bases not matched to a gene: 6. This CDR3 has 15 residues. The germline CDR1 and CDR2 sequences are SGHDN and FVKESK. CDR3 in amino acids: CASSLRTGGGEKLFF. For the CDR3, the DNA is TGTGCCAGCAGCCTCCGGACAGGGGGAGGTGAAAAACTGTTTTTT.

The chain combines TRBV27 with TRBJ2-7, with D perhaps matching TRBD2 (6 bases). The length of the CDR3 is 17 residues. Per the germline V gene, CDR1 is MNHEY and CDR2 is SMNVEV (reference sequence). The germline V and J ends were trimmed by 7 bases and 0 bases, with 22 bases remaining between them. The CDR3 bases are TGTGCCAGCACTAAAGGAGGGACGGGCTGGTCCTCCTACGAGCAGTACGTC. Translating gives CASTKGGTGWSSYEQYV.

This chain links TRBV5-4 with TRBJ1-1; 10 nucleotides line up with TRBD1. Germline V gives CDR1 SGHNT, CDR2 YYREEE (reference sequence). V lost 2 bases, J lost 7 bases, and 8 bases stayed unmatched. The CDR3 runs to 15 residues. CDR3 DNA sequence: TGTGCCAGCAGCTTCCGACAGGGGGCGGGGGTTGAAGCTTTCTTT. Protein: CASSFRQGAGVEAFF.